This entry lists 31 T cell receptor beta chains sequenced from one sample in a study of blood T cells in healthy people across ages (dated by TCRdb to between 2015 and 2017). Receptor libraries were prepared by 5' RACE. The listed sequencing device is Illumina HiSeq 2500. A second roughly 6 to 12 cycle PCR used a sample-barcoded 5' primer and a J-beta primer mix. TCRdb passed the public sequencing reads through fastp at Q25 and MiXCR, retaining productive beta sequences. When rows share a CDR3 protein, they turn into one entry using the most common DNA and genes. The sample data list 600,000 to 800,000 distinct CDR3 sequences, and roughly 20% of these were observed just once. Clones ranked in the top ten supply 3.6% of the sample. Sample: blood. The source is a man in his 70s in good health.

The genes are TRBV12-3 or TRBV12-4 and TRBJ2-5, with D perhaps TRBD2 (6 bases). The length of the CDR3 is 14 residues. V shed 5 bases and J shed 4 bases, with 14 bases lying between them. Written as DNA, the CDR3 is TGTGCCAGCAGTCCCAGGGCAGCGGGAGAGACCCAGTACTTC. Protein: CASSPRAAGETQYF.

This clonotype appeared a few times. This chain uses TRBV2 with TRBJ2-2; D is uncertain. Germline V gene data show CDR1 as SNHLY and CDR2 as FYNNEI. CDR3 length equals 13 residues. Trimming stripped 5 bases from V and 6 bases from J, with 10 bases between. The CDR3 protein is CASSPSVAGELFF. Here the CDR3 DNA reads TGTGCCAGCAGTCCCAGTGTAGCCGGGGAGCTGTTTTTT.

The chain recombines TRBV9 with TRBJ2-1, with D uncertain. Germline V gene lookup returns CDR1 SGDLS and CDR2 YYNGEE. Trimming took off 6 bases at V and 8 bases at J, with 21 bases between the two ends. CDR3 length: 15 amino acids. The CDR3 DNA reads as TGTGCCAGCACAGTAGAGGAGCCTGAAGCCCATGAGCAGTTCTTC. It encodes CASTVEEPEAHEQFF.

This clonotype occurred a few times. The rearrangement links TRBV18 to TRBJ2-1; 9 bases fit TRBD2. From germline, CDR1 is KGHSH and CDR2 LQKENI. The CDR3 is made up of 15 amino acids. Trimming removed 6 bases from V and 9 bases from J; junction bases left unmatched: 12. CDR3 sequence: CASSLGVAGVGEQFF. The CDR3 coding sequence is TGTGCCAGCTCCCTCGGGGTAGCGGGAGTCGGTGAGCAGTTCTTC.

This clonotype was seen a single time. The V and J genes are TRBV4-2 and TRBJ2-3; 12 positions match TRBD1. The CDR3 consists of 14 residues. Germline CDR1 LGHNA, CDR2 YNFKEQ. V was clipped by 4 bases and J by 9 bases; unmatched bases: 5. CDR3 DNA: TGTGCCAGCAGCCCCCGGGACAGGGGGCGCACGCAGTATTTT. Protein: CASSPRDRGRTQYF.

This clonotype was observed a few times. This CDR3 is CASSPNTYEQYF. The CDR3 nucleotides read TGTGCCAGCAGCCCCAATACCTACGAGCAGTACTTC. This chain uses TRBV14 with TRBJ2-1, with D unclear. The DNA end is a closer match to TRBJ2-7, so the J assignment may be wrong. Germline values: CDR1 SGHDN, CDR2 FVKESK. This CDR3 region has 12 residues.

The table lists this clonotype with a few counts. The V and J genes are TRBV15 and TRBJ1-4; a possible D gene is TRBD1 (6 bases). The CDR3 covers 18 residues. The germline gives CDR1 LNHNV, CDR2 YYDKDF (reference sequence). The V end was cut by 0 bases, the J end by 8 bases, with 22 bases between. DNA of the CDR3: TGTGCCACCAGCAGAGATCCCACCGCGGGAGGGGGAGCCGAAAAACTGTTTTTT. Protein product: CATSRDPTAGGGAEKLFF.

The gene calls are TRBV12-3 or TRBV12-4 and TRBJ1-5, with D possibly matching TRBD1 (5 bases). The CDR3 totals 14 residues. Trimming took off 7 bases at V and 6 bases at J, with 16 bases between the two ends. The CDR3 DNA sequence: TGTGCCAGCACCTTGGGGGGGGGAGGTCAGCCCCAGCATTTT. This codes for CASTLGGGGQPQHF.

The chain links TRBV19 to TRBJ1-4; D call uncertain. Germline lookup yields CDR1 LNHDA and CDR2 SQIVND (reference sequence). This CDR3 is built from 15 residues. The V end was cut by 5 bases, the J end by 8 bases, with 18 bases between. The CDR3 loop reads CASSSTARVGEKLFF. The CDR3 nucleotides read TGTGCCAGTAGTTCAACAGCTCGAGTCGGAGAAAAACTGTTTTTT.

This clonotype was seen a handful of times. The chain combines TRBV11-2 with TRBJ2-5; D remains ambiguous. The CDR3 loop spans 15 amino acids. V was clipped by 0 bases and J by 5 bases, with 13 bases between them. Germline CDR1 and CDR2: SGHAT and FQNNGV. CDR3 in amino acids: CASSLETNRAETQYF. CDR3 nucleotides: TGTGCCAGCAGCTTAGAAACCAATCGGGCGGAGACCCAGTACTTC.

The rearrangement links TRBV2 to TRBJ2-4; 9 bases align to TRBD1. The CDR3 extends over 14 amino acids. J was trimmed by 7 bases and V by 6 bases; bases with no gene match: 7. Germline CDR1 is SNHLY and CDR2 is FYNNEI. CDR3 in DNA: TGTGCCAGCAGCCTACAGGGGGCAGGGAACATTCAGTACTTC. Its translation: CASSLQGAGNIQYF.

This clonotype was picked up a small number of times. This chain connects TRBV14 to TRBJ2-1; D uncertain. Germline lookup yields CDR1 SGHDN and CDR2 FVKESK. The CDR3 consists of 17 residues. V was shortened by 1 base and J by 8 bases, with 21 bases between the two germline ends. The CDR3 DNA reads as TGTGCCAGCAGCCAAGTTCAATGGGGAACTCGGGTTTATGAGCAGTTCTTC. It encodes CASSQVQWGTRVYEQFF.

The sample holds one count of this clonotype. Because the CDR3 is missing its conserved closing phenylalanine or tryptophan, this is likely a read error. The chain links TRBV14 to TRBJ2-3; maybe TRBD1 (5 bases). There are 13 residues in the CDR3. The germline V gene has CDR1 SGHDN and CDR2 FVKESK. The V gene lost 6 bases and the J gene lost 4 bases, with 11 bases spanning the gap. The CDR3 spells CASRKQVSDTQYL. The CDR3 DNA reads as TGTGCCAGCAGAAAACAGGTGTCAGATACGCAGTATCTT.

V gene TRBV10-3 combines with J gene TRBJ2-2; D unclear. The CDR3 contains 14 residues. V lost 3 bases to trimming and J lost 0 bases, with 5 bases between them. Germline CDR1 is ENHRY and CDR2 is SYGVKD. The CDR3: CAISDSANTGELFF. CDR3 nucleotide sequence: TGTGCCATCAGTGACAGCGCGAACACCGGGGAGCTGTTTTTT.

This sequence joins TRBV12-3 or TRBV12-4 and TRBJ1-6, with D hard to call. Trimming left V 3 bases short and J 10 bases short, with 13 bases between. The CDR3 extends over 14 amino acids. CDR3 in amino acids: CASSLAKKGSPLHF. The DNA for the CDR3 is TGTGCCAGCAGTTTGGCGAAAAAGGGATCACCCCTCCACTTT.

This chain joins TRBV29-1 and TRBJ2-4, with unresolved D. This CDR3 has 12 residues. Germline V gene sequence: CDR1 SQVTM, CDR2 ANQGSEA. Trimming cost V 7 bases and J 6 bases, with 13 bases left between them. The CDR3 reads CSAVPAGNIQYF. Written as DNA, the CDR3 is TGCAGCGCTGTCCCGGCAGGAAACATTCAGTACTTC.

This clonotype was seen only a few times. The chain employs TRBV4-1 and TRBJ2-3; 11 bases align to TRBD1. The CDR3 totals 16 residues. Losses at the gene ends were 0 bases for V and 4 bases for J; bases not matched to a gene: 3. The germline V gene has CDR1 MGHRA and CDR2 YSYEKL. Here the CDR3 reads CASSQERTGGSDTQYF. CDR3 DNA sequence: TGCGCCAGCAGCCAAGAGCGGACAGGGGGCTCAGATACGCAGTATTTT.

The V call is TRBV5-1, the J call TRBJ1-5, with D unresolved. The CDR3 runs 13 residues. Germline V gene data show CDR1 as SGHRS and CDR2 as YFSETQ. V lost 7 bases and J lost 8, with 16 bases in between. The CDR3: CASGPYPGEPQHF. The CDR3 DNA is TGCGCCAGCGGGCCTTACCCCGGGGAGCCCCAGCATTTT. Supplemented by reference TRBV5-1 and TRBJ1-5, the full variable domain reads KAGVTQTPRYLIKTRGQQVTLSCSPISGHRSVSWYQQTPGQGLQFLFEYFSETQRNKGNFPGRFSGRQFSNSRSEMNVSTLELGDSALYLCASGPYPGEPQHFGDGTRLSIL.

This clonotype has just a few counts. The genes are TRBV20-1 and TRBJ2-7; D unclear. The V and J ends lost 7 bases and 5 bases respectively, with 15 bases between them. This CDR3 spans 12 amino acids. Germline V gene sequence: CDR1 DFQATT, CDR2 SNEGSKA (reference sequence). This CDR3 reads CSVSQKLNEQYF. The CDR3 nucleotides are TGCAGTGTATCCCAAAAGTTAAACGAGCAGTACTTC.

This sequence joins TRBV19 and TRBJ1-1, with 8 bases identical to TRBD1. V trimming: 9 bases; J trimming: 4 bases; junction bases outside the gene matches: 7. The CDR3 runs 13 residues. Germline lookup yields CDR1 LNHDA and CDR2 SQIVND (reference sequence). The CDR3 loop reads CARIDRGITEAFF. The CDR3 DNA follows: TGTGCCAGAATCGACAGGGGAATCACTGAAGCTTTCTTT.

Ten or more counts support this clonotype. The rearrangement joins TRBV29-1 to TRBJ1-2; tentative D call: TRBD1 (5 bases). CDR1 is SQVTM and CDR2 is ANQGSEA in the germline V gene. The CDR3 sequence is 11 residues long. V lost 7 bases, J lost 4 bases, and 10 bases lay in between. The CDR3 nucleotides are TGCAGCGCTCGGACAAGCTATGGCTACACCTTC. Translated: CSARTSYGYTF.

Comments on this clonotype: This may come from a read error, since a much larger clone is one base off. This rearrangement joins TRBV5-1 to TRBJ2-5, with 11 bases fitting TRBD2. The end of the DNA aligns better with TRBJ2-1, so the J call may be wrong. This CDR3 has 15 residues. The germline V gene has CDR1 SGHRS and CDR2 YFSETQ. In DNA, the CDR3 is TGCGCCATCGATTGTCTTAGCGGGAGGGACAATGTGCAGTTCTTC. Its protein product is CAIDCLSGRDNVQFF.

The chain is built from TRBV5-4 and TRBJ2-5; D is perhaps TRBD2 (6 bases). The CDR3 sequence is 16 residues long. The ends were cut back, 0 bases at V and 3 bases at J, with 15 bases in the middle. Germline-derived CDR1 and CDR2 are SGHNT and YYREEE (reference sequence). The CDR3 loop reads CASSLGRGVLKETQYF. CDR3 nucleotides: TGTGCCAGCAGCTTGGGCCGCGGGGTCTTAAAAGAGACCCAGTACTTC.

V and J are TRBV2 and TRBJ2-2; 12 nucleotides match TRBD1. The J segment lost 4 bases and the V segment lost 8 bases, leaving 11 bases of the junction unmatched. The CDR3 length is 17 residues. Germline CDR1 is SNHLY and CDR2 is FYNNEI. The CDR3 spells CASHLFGTGGSTGELFF. The CDR3 nucleotides are TGTGCCAGCCACCTGTTTGGGACAGGGGGCTCCACCGGGGAGCTGTTTTTT. Supplemented by reference TRBV2 and TRBJ2-2, the full variable domain reads EPEVTQTPSHQVTQMGQEVILRCVPISNHLYFYWYRQILGQKVEFLVSFYNNEISEKSEIFDDQFSVERPDGSNFTLKIRSTKLEDSAMYFCASHLFGTGGSTGELFFGEGSRLTVL.

The chain is built from TRBV3-1 and TRBJ1-5; TRBD1 is a possible D gene (5 bases). The V gene lost 5 bases and the J gene lost 5 bases, with 13 bases spanning the gap. Per the germline V gene, CDR1 is LGHDT and CDR2 is YNNKEL (reference sequence). The CDR3 is 14 amino acids. DNA of the CDR3: TGTGCCAGCAGCGTGAACTCACAGGATCAGCCCCAGCATTTT. As protein: CASSVNSQDQPQHF.

The rearrangement links TRBV5-5 to TRBJ2-5, with 9 bases lining up with TRBD1. The J call may not be correct, given that the DNA end is closer to TRBJ2-7. Germline V CDR1 and CDR2: SGHKS, YYEKEE (reference sequence). CDR3 length: 15 residues. The CDR3 DNA sequence: TGTGCCAGCAGCTTGATCGACAGGGGGGCCTACGAGCAGTACTTC. It is translated as CASSLIDRGAYEQYF.

This clonotype occurred many times. This chain links TRBV12-3 or TRBV12-4 with TRBJ2-5; weak D call: TRBD1 (6 bases). The closer fit of TRBJ2-1 to the DNA end suggests the J call may be wrong. CDR3 length equals 13 residues. For the CDR3, the DNA is TGTGCCAGCAGTTTATACAGGGACGATGAGCAGTTCTTC. This gives the protein CASSLYRDDEQFF.

This clonotype turned up a few times. The J gene is TRBJ1-1, the V gene TRBV4-3; the D gene is possibly TRBD1 (5 bases). The germline gives CDR1 LGHNA, CDR2 YSLEER. V was pared by 3 bases and J by 0 bases, with 11 bases between. CDR3 length: 15 amino acids. CDR3 region: CASSQQTDMNTEAFF. The CDR3 nucleotides read TGCGCCAGCAGCCAGCAGACGGACATGAACACTGAAGCTTTCTTT.

The V gene is TRBV20-1, the J gene TRBJ2-5; no definite D call. TRBJ2-1 explains the end of the DNA better; the J call may be wrong. This CDR3 spans 11 amino acids. Germline V lookup: CDR1 DFQATT, CDR2 SNEGSKA (reference sequence). The CDR3 nucleotides read TGCAGTGCTAGAGTTCAGACTGAGCAGTTCTTC. Its translation is CSARVQTEQFF.

The V and J genes are TRBV20-1 and TRBJ2-1; 10 bases match TRBD1. Germline assignment: CDR1 DFQATT and CDR2 SNEGSKA (reference sequence). The CDR3 has 14 amino acids. After removal of 5 bases from V and 7 bases from J, the junction contained 8 bases not matched to a gene. CDR3 amino acids: CSAFPGTGVNEQFF. Written as DNA, the CDR3 is TGCAGTGCTTTCCCCGGGACAGGGGTGAATGAGCAGTTCTTC.

This clonotype was seen more than once but under ten times. Relative to the germline gene, one junction end is altered; a read error may explain this. The DNA for the CDR3 is TGTGTCAGCAATCTGAGCCCTATACAGGGGGCTTATGGCTACACCTTC. Encoded protein: CVSNLSPIQGAYGYTF. V is TRBV5-6 and J is TRBJ1-2; 9 bases fit TRBD1. CDR1 SGHDT and CDR2 YYEEEE come from the germline V gene. The CDR3 spans 16 residues.